The 26 T cell receptor beta chains presented below share a single source sample, sequenced in a study of cytomegalovirus exposure and HLA in healthy donors. PCR employed 60 Vbeta and 13 Jbeta primers. TCRdb's copy holds only in-frame clones and misses some; the assay was immunoSEQ multiplex PCR. The sample contains 120,000 or so clones, about 80% of which appear only once. The sequencing sample was made of PBMCs. The receptors here all came from a man in his 60s in good health and CMV-seropositive.

A single count supports this clone. The CDR3 DNA follows: TGCGCCAGCAGTCCCACCGGGGGGACTAATGAAAAACTGTTTTTT. Protein sequence: CASSPTGGTNEKLFF. The chain employs TRBV4-1 and TRBJ1-4; the D gene is possibly TRBD1 (5 bases). V dropped 6 bases and J dropped 2 bases, with 13 bases sitting between them. The CDR3 loop spans 15 amino acids. CDR1 is MGHRA and CDR2 is YSYEKL in the germline V gene.

This clone was seen a handful of times. The chain links TRBV7-2 to TRBJ1-6; no reliable D call. Trimming took 1 base from V and 6 from J, leaving 13 bases between them. Germline V gene lookup returns CDR1 SGHTA and CDR2 FQGNSA. The CDR3 spans 16 residues. CDR3 protein: CASSLERDYPNSPLHF. CDR3 bases: TGTGCCAGCAGCTTAGAGCGGGATTACCCTAATTCACCCCTCCACTTT.

The chain recombines TRBV6-1 with TRBJ2-1, with D possibly being TRBD2 (5 bases). Per the germline V gene, CDR1 is MNHNS and CDR2 is SASEGT. The CDR3 covers 15 residues. V was cut by 1 base and J by 6 bases, with 13 bases left in between. The CDR3 sequence is CASSEDLAVINEQFF. For the CDR3, the DNA is TGTGCCAGCAGTGAAGACCTAGCTGTTATCAATGAGCAGTTCTTC.

The chain is built from TRBV7-9 and TRBJ2-1, with 9 bases matching TRBD2. This CDR3 region has 15 residues. Germline CDR1 and CDR2: SEHNR and FQNEAQ (reference sequence). Unmatched junction bases numbered 6, after V lost 1 base and J lost 8 bases. CDR3 sequence (DNA): TGTGCCAGCAGCTTAGATGGGCGGGAGGGAGATGAGCAGTTCTTC. Amino acid sequence: CASSLDGREGDEQFF.

The V and J genes are TRBV5-4 and TRBJ1-3; 11 bases match TRBD1. Germline CDR1 is SGHNT and CDR2 is YYREEE (reference sequence). This CDR3 spans 15 amino acids. J lost 4 bases, V lost 4 bases, and 4 bases had no gene match. The CDR3 DNA reads TGTGCCAGCAGCGCGGACAGGGGGCAAGGAAACACCATATATTTT. It is translated as CASSADRGQGNTIYF.

This chain joins TRBV6-1 and TRBJ2-3; no definite D call. With 8 bases removed from V and 4 bases from J, the gap between germline ends came to 10 bases. This CDR3 comprises 12 residues. The germline V gene encodes CDR1 MNHNS and CDR2 SASEGT. CDR3 coding DNA: TGTGCCAGCGAGGCGGTGTCAGATACGCAGTATTTT. This gives the protein CASEAVSDTQYF.

The CDR3 region is CAWSGLAGGEQYF. CDR3 bases: TGTGCCTGGAGTGGACTAGCGGGGGGCGAGCAGTACTTC. The chain employs TRBV30 and TRBJ2-7; 13 bases fit TRBD2. Germline V lookup: CDR1 GTSNPN, CDR2 SVGIG (reference sequence). The junction had 0 bases not matched to a gene; V was cut back by 1 base and J by 6 bases. This CDR3 is 13 amino acids long.

This clone was seen a single time. The gene calls are TRBV5-1 and TRBJ2-7, with 9 bases lining up with TRBD2. This CDR3 comprises 15 residues. The germline gives CDR1 SGHRS, CDR2 YFSETQ. V lost 0 bases and J lost 1; bases outside the gene matches: 2. CDR3 bases: TGCGCCAGCAGCTTGGAGGCGGGAGGGTCCTACGAGCAGTACTTC. Amino acid sequence: CASSLEAGGSYEQYF. Looking up the rest from reference TRBV5-1 and TRBJ2-7 gives the full variable domain: KAGVTQTPRYLIKTRGQQVTLSCSPISGHRSVSWYQQTPGQGLQFLFEYFSETQRNKGNFPGRFSGRQFSNSRSEMNVSTLELGDSALYLCASSLEAGGSYEQYFGPGTRLTVT.

This chain joins TRBV28 and TRBJ2-7; 8 bases agree with TRBD1. The germline gives CDR1 MDHEN, CDR2 SYDVKM. The V and J ends lost 6 bases and 5 bases, in that order; junction bases with no gene match: 12. The length of the CDR3 is 15 residues. The chain's CDR3 is CASSPPQGAKNEQYF. As DNA, the CDR3 is TGTGCCAGCAGCCCTCCCCAGGGGGCGAAGAACGAGCAGTACTTC.

The rearrangement links TRBV5-1 to TRBJ1-1, with D possibly TRBD1 on 6 matching bases. The CDR3 runs 15 residues. Germline-derived CDR1 and CDR2 are SGHRS and YFSETQ. V was pared by 1 base and J by 1 base, with 11 bases between. For the CDR3, the DNA is TGCGCCAGCAGCTTGCGGGGGGGCGGGAACACTGAAGCTTTCTTT. Its translation: CASSLRGGGNTEAFF.

As regards this clone: Mismatch with germline at one junction end may stem from a read error. J is TRBJ1-2 and V is TRBV5-1; D is undetermined. This CDR3 is 15 amino acids long. Germline V lookup: CDR1 SGHRS, CDR2 YFSETQ. The DNA of the CDR3 is TGCGCCAGCAGCTTGGATAGCAGCCAAGCCTATGTCTACACCTTC. As protein: CASSLDSSQAYVYTF.

Comment on this clone: The junction differs from germline at one of its ends, possibly a read error. The gene calls are TRBV6-1 and TRBJ2-6, with D perhaps matching TRBD1 (6 bases). The length of the CDR3 is 16 residues. Per the germline V gene, CDR1 is MNHNS and CDR2 is SASEGT. The CDR3 nucleotides read TGTGCCAGCAGTGGAGGACAGACCTCTGGGGCCAACGGCCTGACTTTC. As protein: CASSGGQTSGANGLTF.

The chain uses TRBV11-1 and TRBJ2-7; D possibly corresponds to TRBD2 (5 bases). Trimming took 1 base from V and 5 from J, leaving 9 bases between them. From germline, CDR1 is SGHAT and CDR2 FQDESV (reference sequence). This CDR3 is 13 amino acids long. DNA for the CDR3: TGTGCCAGCAGCTTAGGAGGGAACGACGAGCAGTACTTC. Residues: CASSLGGNDEQYF.

This clone has only one observation. This chain joins TRBV27 and TRBJ1-5; 12 nucleotides align to TRBD1. V shed 4 bases and J 7 bases; nucleotides not matched to a gene: 8. The CDR3 consists of 16 residues. Germline-derived CDR1 and CDR2 are MNHEY and SMNVEV (reference sequence). The CDR3 reads CASSSSGTGGGQPQHF. In DNA form, the CDR3 reads TGTGCCAGCAGTTCATCCGGGACAGGGGGCGGACAGCCCCAGCATTTT.

This rearrangement joins TRBV19 to TRBJ1-4; D perhaps matches TRBD1 (6 bases). V was trimmed by 10 bases and J by 7 bases, leaving 19 bases between them. The length of the CDR3 is 14 residues. The germline V gene has CDR1 LNHDA and CDR2 SQIVND (reference sequence). CDR3 DNA: TGTGCCAAGGGGGGGCGGGGAATTGGTGAAAAACTGTTTTTT. It yields the protein CAKGGRGIGEKLFF.

The rearrangement joins TRBV2 to TRBJ2-7; possible D gene TRBD1, 5 bases. V lost 6 bases to trimming and J lost 7 bases, with 10 bases between them. The length of the CDR3 is 11 residues. Germline V gives CDR1 SNHLY, CDR2 FYNNEI. The CDR3 reads CASREDTEQYF. CDR3 nucleotide sequence: TGTGCCAGCAGAGAGGACACAGAGCAGTACTTC. The full variable domain, rest sourced from reference TRBV2 and TRBJ2-7, is EPEVTQTPSHQVTQMGQEVILRCVPISNHLYFYWYRQILGQKVEFLVSFYNNEISEKSEIFDDQFSVERPDGSNFTLKIRSTKLEDSAMYFCASREDTEQYFGPGTRLTVT.

The chain couples TRBV10-3 to TRBJ1-5; no definite D call. V shed 2 bases and J shed 3 bases, with 8 bases lying between them. Germline values: CDR1 ENHRY, CDR2 SYGVKD. The CDR3 consists of 14 residues. DNA of the CDR3: TGTGCCATCAGTGAGGACAAGTACAATCAGCCCCAGCATTTT. Amino acids: CAISEDKYNQPQHF.

The genes are TRBV30 and TRBJ1-5; weak D call: TRBD1 (5 bases). Germline loops: CDR1 GTSNPN, CDR2 SVGIG (reference sequence). The V end lost 5 bases, the J end lost 0 bases, and 8 bases lay between the germline ends. This CDR3 contains 13 residues. CDR3 in amino acids: CAWGQDSNQPQHF. Written as DNA, the CDR3 is TGTGCCTGGGGACAAGATAGCAATCAGCCCCAGCATTTT.

This clone was counted a few times. The chain uses TRBV19 and TRBJ2-3; 13 bases are a match to TRBD2. Germline trimming cut 5 bases from V and 4 bases from J; bases unmatched to any gene: 3. This CDR3 region has 15 residues. The germline CDR1 and CDR2 sequences are LNHDA and SQIVND (reference sequence). For the CDR3, the DNA is TGTGCCAGTAGTTGGACTAGCGGGAGACCAGATACGCAGTATTTT. It yields the protein CASSWTSGRPDTQYF.

The chain carries TRBV29-1 and TRBJ2-3; no clear D gene. This CDR3 is built from 15 residues. The V end lost 2 bases, the J end lost 4 bases, and 16 bases lay between the germline ends. The germline gives CDR1 SQVTM, CDR2 ANQGSEA. The CDR3 spells CSVEIRRYSPDTQYF. Written as DNA, the CDR3 is TGCAGCGTTGAAATTCGCCGTTACAGCCCAGATACGCAGTATTTT.

The chain recombines TRBV9 with TRBJ2-2, with D perhaps TRBD1 (6 bases). The germline V gene encodes CDR1 SGDLS and CDR2 YYNGEE. This CDR3 contains 18 residues. Trimming removed 3 bases from V and 3 bases from J, with 21 bases in between. Written as DNA, the CDR3 is TGTGCCAGCAGCGCGAGGGGGTACAGGGAAGGGTACACCGGGGAGCTGTTTTTT. Its translation is CASSARGYREGYTGELFF.

V gene TRBV7-9 combines with J gene TRBJ1-4, with D maybe TRBD1 (6 bases). Germline CDR1 and CDR2: SEHNR and FQNEAQ (reference sequence). CDR3 length: 14 amino acids. Trimming removed 3 bases at V and 5 bases at J, with 10 bases between. CDR3 residues: CASSFQGPNEKLFF. CDR3 nucleotide sequence: TGTGCCAGCAGCTTTCAGGGGCCGAATGAAAAACTGTTTTTT.

This clone has a handful of counts. This chain uses TRBV7-9 with TRBJ1-1, with D possibly matching TRBD1 (6 bases). The CDR3 sequence is 16 residues long. Germline V CDR1 and CDR2: SEHNR, FQNEAQ (reference sequence). The germline V and J ends were trimmed by 5 bases and 3 bases, with 19 bases remaining between them. The CDR3 nucleotides read TGTGCCAGCAGCCAGGGCACGGGAAGGGGGTACACTGAAGCTTTCTTT. Translated: CASSQGTGRGYTEAFF.

Note on this clone: An end of the junction differs from the germline gene, which may be a read error. This sequence joins TRBV10-3 and TRBJ1-5; the match to TRBD1 covers 9 bases. The CDR3 totals 15 residues. The germline CDR1 and CDR2 sequences are ENHRY and SYGVKD. CDR3 coding DNA: TGTGCCAGCAGTTCTATGGGACAGGGTCCTCAGCCCCAGCATTTT. Translation: CASSSMGQGPQPQHF.

The chain couples TRBV27 to TRBJ2-7; the match to TRBD1 covers 8 bases. Germline-derived CDR1 and CDR2 are MNHEY and SMNVEV (reference sequence). This CDR3 has 17 amino acids. The trim removed 6 bases at V and 2 bases at J, leaving 15 bases unmatched. CDR3: CASSLWAGGAGTYEQYF. CDR3 bases: TGTGCCAGCAGCCTGTGGGCAGGGGGCGCGGGAACCTACGAGCAGTACTTC.

This clone was observed a handful of times. The J gene is TRBJ2-1, the V gene TRBV5-1, with 9 nucleotides matching TRBD1. CDR3 length: 15 amino acids. The V gene's germline CDR1 is SGHRS and CDR2 YFSETQ. V shed 8 bases, J shed 1 base, and the junction held 7 bases outside the gene matches. The CDR3 reads CASRGGQGSYNEQFF. DNA of the CDR3: TGCGCCAGTCGCGGGGGACAGGGATCCTACAATGAGCAGTTCTTC.